These 27 T cell receptor beta chains were sequenced from one sample in a study of beta chain features in type 1 diabetes (dated by TCRdb to the late 2010s). Receptors were amplified or captured by the immunoSEQ multiplex PCR assay. The High Capacity cDNA Reverse Transcription Kit was used to reverse transcribe all of the isolated RNA, meaning that expressed TCRB transcripts were what got sequenced. The clones in this table, taken by TCRdb from immuneACCESS, are in-frame only. Not every clone is retained; where verified, under half of the shortfall comes from an unresolved V gene, and the cause of the rest is unknown. Present in this sample are under 550,000 clones, 10% to 12% of which were seen just once. The ten largest clones capture about 0.045% of the sample. Material: naive CD4+ T cells from blood. The cell subset or site label on this specimen signifies: true naive CD4+ T cells. These TCRs come from a young woman in good health.

The chain is built from TRBV12-5 and TRBJ2-1; 12 bases are a match to TRBD2. CDR1 and CDR2 from the germline V gene are LGHNT and FRNRAP. The CDR3 consists of 14 residues. V lost 7 bases and J lost 7; bases outside the gene matches: 5. The CDR3 loop reads CASAPSGRENEQFF. CDR3 DNA sequence: TGTGCTAGTGCCCCTAGCGGGAGGGAGAATGAGCAGTTCTTC. Full variable domain (rest looked up from reference TRBV12-5 and TRBJ2-1): DARVTQTPRHKVTEMGQEVTMRCQPILGHNTVFWYRQTMMQGLELLAYFRNRAPLDDSGMPKDRFSAEMPDATLATLKIQPSEPRDSAVYFCASAPSGRENEQFFGPGTRLTVL.

This clone was observed a few times. This chain joins TRBV7-3 and TRBJ2-3, with D unresolved. CDR3 size: 13 residues. Trimming removed 5 bases at V and 1 base at J, with 7 bases between. Germline V gives CDR1 SGHTA, CDR2 FQGTGA. CDR3 amino acids: CASSTEGTDTQYF. CDR3 nucleotide sequence: TGTGCCAGCAGCACAGAGGGCACAGATACGCAGTATTTT.

This clone was detected a few times. This chain uses TRBV5-4 with TRBJ2-1; 8 nucleotides line up with TRBD2. With V trimmed by 0 bases and J by 7 bases, 6 bases remained unmatched. Germline CDR1 reads SGHNT; CDR2 reads YYREEE (reference sequence). The CDR3 has 15 residues. CDR3 protein: CASSLGSAGGNEQFF. CDR3 nucleotide sequence: TGTGCCAGCAGCTTGGGATCGGCGGGGGGAAATGAGCAGTTCTTC.

This clone was picked up a small number of times. The chain carries TRBV7-9 and TRBJ1-2; D gene unclear. From germline, CDR1 is SEHNR and CDR2 FQNEAQ (reference sequence). This CDR3 has 12 residues. Trimming took off 6 bases at V and 4 bases at J, with 9 bases between the two ends. CDR3: CASRDYLYGYTF. The CDR3 DNA reads as TGTGCCAGCAGGGACTACCTCTATGGCTACACCTTC.

This clone was detected a few times. J is TRBJ2-7 and V is TRBV5-1; 7 positions match TRBD1. Germline V CDR1 and CDR2: SGHRS, YFSETQ. V gave up 0 bases and J gave up 12 bases; unmatched junction bases: 9. The CDR3 extends over 13 amino acids. The CDR3 region is CASSLEGGEELYV. For the CDR3, the DNA is TGCGCCAGCAGCTTGGAAGGGGGCGAAGAACTGTACGTC.

This chain uses TRBV7-8 with TRBJ2-3; D might be TRBD2 (6 bases). The CDR3 loop spans 15 amino acids. Between the trimmed V and J ends, which lost 5 bases and 0 bases, there was a span of 12 bases. Germline V CDR1 and CDR2: SGHVS, FQNEAQ. CDR3 DNA sequence: TGTGCCAGCAGCACCGGAGGGTTTAGCACAGATACGCAGTATTTT. Amino acids: CASSTGGFSTDTQYF. Based on the CDR3 plus reference TRBV7-8 and TRBJ2-3, the full variable domain is GAGVSQSPRYKVAKRGQDVALRCDPISGHVSLFWYQQALGQGPEFLTYFQNEAQLDKSGLPSDRFFAERPEGSVSTLKIQRTQQEDSAVYLCASSTGGFSTDTQYFGPGTRLTVL.

The chain uses TRBV6-1 and TRBJ2-1, with D possibly TRBD1 on 6 matching bases. The CDR3 sequence is 12 residues long. Looked up from germline, CDR1 is MNHNS and CDR2 is SASEGT. The germline V and J ends were trimmed by 9 bases and 3 bases, with 9 bases remaining between them. For the CDR3, the DNA is TGTGCCAGGGGGGCGGTCTACAATGAGCAGTTCTTC. It translates to CARGAVYNEQFF.

The rearrangement joins TRBV7-9 to TRBJ2-1, with 13 bases fitting TRBD2. V shed 4 bases, J shed 8 bases, and the junction held 8 bases outside the gene matches. The CDR3 runs to 16 residues. Germline CDR1 and CDR2: SEHNR and FQNEAQ (reference sequence). The CDR3 region has the DNA TGTGCCAGCAGCTCCGGACTAGCGGGGGACCGCTATGAGCAGTTCTTC. Protein product: CASSSGLAGDRYEQFF.

This clone was detected a few times. The V call is TRBV15, the J call TRBJ2-1, with D uncertain. This CDR3 contains 14 residues. Per germline, CDR1 LNHNV and CDR2 YYDKDF (reference sequence). V lost 11 bases to trimming and J lost 0 bases, with 14 bases between them. The CDR3 loop reads CASKTDLSYNEQFF. The CDR3 region has the DNA TGTGCCTCCAAAACGGACCTCTCCTACAATGAGCAGTTCTTC.

The chain couples TRBV7-2 to TRBJ2-3; possibly TRBD1 for D (5 bases). The ends were cut back, 7 bases at V and 1 base at J, with 12 bases in the middle. The CDR3 extends over 14 amino acids. CDR1 and CDR2 from the germline V gene are SGHTA and FQGNSA. CDR3 coding DNA: TGTGCCAGCAATAAGGGGCTTGGCACAGATACGCAGTATTTT. Its translation: CASNKGLGTDTQYF.

The chain couples TRBV9 to TRBJ1-4, with D perhaps matching TRBD1 (6 bases). This CDR3 spans 16 amino acids. Germline V gene lookup returns CDR1 SGDLS and CDR2 YYNGEE. V was pared by 1 base and J by 7 bases, with 17 bases between. The chain's CDR3 is CASSVSLGGASEKLFF. In DNA form, the CDR3 reads TGTGCCAGCAGCGTATCGCTCGGGGGGGCGAGTGAAAAACTGTTTTTT.

The CDR3 sequence: CASSPQLVLTDTQYF. The CDR3 nucleotides are TGTGCCAGCAGCCCGCAGCTGGTTCTCACAGATACGCAGTATTTT. This rearrangement joins TRBV7-3 to TRBJ2-3; no firm D call. Deletions cut 5 bases from V and 2 bases from J, with 14 bases between. The germline gives CDR1 SGHTA, CDR2 FQGTGA. The CDR3 consists of 15 residues. Full variable domain (missing parts from reference TRBV7-3 and TRBJ2-3): GAGVSQTPSNKVTEKGKYVELRCDPISGHTALYWYRQSLGQGPEFLIYFQGTGAADDSGLPNDRFFAVRPEGSVSTLKIQRTERGDSAVYLCASSPQLVLTDTQYFGPGTRLTVL.

This rearrangement joins TRBV18 to TRBJ2-2; the D is unclear. The V gene's germline CDR1 is KGHSH and CDR2 LQKENI. The CDR3 has 14 amino acids. V dropped 4 bases and J dropped 4 bases, with 10 bases sitting between them. CDR3 DNA sequence: TGTGCCAGCTCACGAATGGACCCCACCGGGGAGCTGTTTTTT. Its protein is CASSRMDPTGELFF.

V usage is TRBV18 and J usage is TRBJ2-2; D gene uncertain. The V end was cut by 1 base, the J end by 7 bases, with 7 bases between. The CDR3 extends over 13 amino acids. Germline-derived CDR1 and CDR2 are KGHSH and LQKENI. The CDR3 reads CASSPRISGELFF. In nucleotides, the CDR3 is TGTGCCAGCTCACCACGCATTAGCGGGGAGCTGTTTTTT.

Comment on this clone: Other DNA variants within this sample encode the same CDR3. The rearrangement joins TRBV15 to TRBJ1-6, with D uncertain. Germline values: CDR1 LNHNV, CDR2 YYDKDF (reference sequence). The CDR3 is made up of 14 amino acids. V was shortened by 0 bases and J by 7 bases, with 7 bases between the two germline ends. CDR3 nucleotide sequence: TGTGCCACCAGCAGAGATGGAGGGAATTCACCCCTCCACTTT. This sequence encodes CATSRDGGNSPLHF.

This chain joins TRBV2 and TRBJ1-1; no reliable D call. Trimming stripped 6 bases from V and 5 bases from J, with 16 bases between. The V gene's germline CDR1 is SNHLY and CDR2 FYNNEI. The CDR3 length is 14 residues. The CDR3 region has the DNA TGTGCCAGCAGGGCAGTGCACTCTGGGACTGAAGCTTTCTTT. Amino acids: CASRAVHSGTEAFF.

The chain is built from TRBV5-4 and TRBJ2-5; no reliable D call. This CDR3 contains 14 residues. Per the germline V gene, CDR1 is SGHNT and CDR2 is YYREEE (reference sequence). V was pared by 4 bases and J by 3 bases, with 13 bases between. The CDR3 DNA sequence: TGTGCCAGCAGCCTTTCAGCGCGGAAAGAGACCCAGTACTTC. This sequence encodes CASSLSARKETQYF.

This clone occurred a few times. V gene TRBV5-6 combines with J gene TRBJ2-1, with D unclear. Trimming took off 9 bases at V and 0 bases at J, with 10 bases between the two ends. Looked up from germline, CDR1 is SGHDT and CDR2 is YYEEEE. This CDR3 region has 13 residues. This chain's CDR3 is CATTLLSYNEQFF. In DNA, the CDR3 is TGTGCCACTACGTTACTCTCCTACAATGAGCAGTTCTTC. Using reference TRBV5-6 and TRBJ2-1 for the parts outside the CDR3, the full variable domain is DAGVTQSPTHLIKTRGQQVTLRCSPKSGHDTVSWYQQALGQGPQFIFQYYEEEERQRGNFPDRFSGHQFPNYSSELNVNALLLGDSALYLCATTLLSYNEQFFGPGTRLTVL.

V is TRBV7-9 and J is TRBJ1-6, with D perhaps TRBD1 (5 bases). The germline CDR1 and CDR2 sequences are SEHNR and FQNEAQ (reference sequence). V was trimmed by 10 bases and J by 5 bases, leaving 12 bases between them. The CDR3 totals 13 residues. The CDR3 nucleotides are TGTGCCATCGGGCAGGGCAATAATTCACCCCTCCACTTT. Protein: CAIGQGNNSPLHF.

In this sample, this clone turned up a few times. Other DNA sequences within the sample encode an identical CDR3. CDR3 amino acids: CASSLGQLYNEQFF. CDR3 DNA sequence: TGTGCCAGCAGCTTAGGACAGCTCTACAATGAGCAGTTCTTC. This chain uses TRBV13 with TRBJ2-1; D gene unclear. The CDR3 totals 14 residues. CDR1 and CDR2 (germline): PRHDT, FYEKMQ (reference sequence). V was clipped by 0 bases and J by 3 bases, with 6 bases between them.

This clone was seen at least ten times. The J gene is TRBJ2-4, the V gene TRBV7-9; D call uncertain. Looked up from germline, CDR1 is SEHNR and CDR2 is FQNEAQ (reference sequence). The CDR3 sequence is 13 residues long. Deletions cut 1 base from V and 14 bases from J, with 15 bases between. CDR3 nucleotide sequence: TGTGCCAGCAGCTTAGTCTCCCAATCCCATAAGTACTTC. It yields the protein CASSLVSQSHKYF.

The chain employs TRBV7-3 and TRBJ1-1; D remains ambiguous. Germline CDR1 is SGHTA and CDR2 is FQGTGA. V was shortened by 1 base and J by 0 bases, with 9 bases between the two germline ends. The CDR3 runs to 15 residues. The CDR3 reads CASSLNPAMNTEAFF. CDR3 in DNA: TGTGCCAGCAGCTTAAACCCAGCTATGAACACTGAAGCTTTCTTT.

The V call is TRBV9, the J call TRBJ2-1, with D tentatively TRBD2 (6 bases). The CDR3 extends over 18 amino acids. Trimming cost V 0 bases and J 3 bases, with 19 bases left between them. The germline gives CDR1 SGDLS, CDR2 YYNGEE. The CDR3 bases are TGTGCCAGCAGCGTAGAGGGGACTTCAACAGCCCTCTACAATGAGCAGTTCTTC. The encoded protein is CASSVEGTSTALYNEQFF.

The V call is TRBV25-1, the J call TRBJ2-3; D gene unclear. The germline V gene has CDR1 MGHDK and CDR2 SYGVNS. The CDR3 runs 14 residues. V was trimmed by 3 bases and J by 2 bases, leaving 9 bases between them. DNA for the CDR3: TGTGCCAGCAGTGACCGGCAGTTCACAGATACGCAGTATTTT. Amino acid sequence: CASSDRQFTDTQYF.

The table lists this clone with a few counts. The V call is TRBV6-6, the J call TRBJ2-1, with 9 bases matching TRBD2. This CDR3 has 14 residues. The germline V gene has CDR1 MNHNY and CDR2 SVGAGI (reference sequence). With V trimmed by 6 bases and J by 8 bases, 8 bases remained unmatched. In DNA form, the CDR3 reads TGTGCCAGCAGGGTAGCGGGAGCCAGGGATGAGCAGTTCTTC. The encoded protein is CASRVAGARDEQFF.

The chain recombines TRBV7-2 with TRBJ2-3; 14 nucleotides agree with TRBD2. The CDR3 has 16 amino acids. With 4 bases clipped from V and 4 bases from J, the junction kept 4 bases outside the gene matches. Germline V gene lookup returns CDR1 SGHTA and CDR2 FQGNSA. As DNA, the CDR3 is TGTGCCAGCAGCTCAGGGACTAGCGGGAGAGCAGATACGCAGTATTTT. It is translated as CASSSGTSGRADTQYF.

This clone was counted many times. The chain links TRBV7-9 to TRBJ1-2; D ambiguous. The CDR3 runs 11 residues. Trimming took off 3 bases at V and 7 bases at J, with 6 bases between the two ends. In germline, CDR1 is SEHNR, CDR2 FQNEAQ (reference sequence). In DNA, the CDR3 is TGTGCCAGCAGCTTGGATCTTGGCTACACCTTC. Translated: CASSLDLGYTF.